The 28 T cell receptor beta chains listed next were all sequenced from one sample in a study of T cells in localized non-small cell lung cancer. Sequencing used immunoSEQ multiplex PCR; TCRdb keeps in-frame clones, though not all of them. Seen here are tens of thousands of clones, about nine tenths observed once, and the top ten hold 3.5% to 5%. The material was peripheral blood, obtained before any cancer treatment. These receptors were collected from a woman aged 40-70 years with stage I lung adenocarcinoma.

The chain is built from TRBV7-3 and TRBJ2-3, with 9 positions matching TRBD2. The germline CDR1 and CDR2 sequences are SGHTA and FQGTGA. After removal of 0 bases from V and 3 bases from J, the junction contained 13 bases not matched to a gene. This CDR3 has 19 residues. The CDR3 region is CASSLTPAGGALGTDTQYF. The DNA for the CDR3 is TGTGCCAGCAGCTTAACCCCAGCGGGGGGTGCCCTGGGGACAGATACGCAGTATTTT.

Here the CDR3 reads CASSRGGPQAAQPQHF. CDR3 nucleotides: TGTGCCAGCAGCCGGGGGGGACCCCAGGCTGCTCAGCCCCAGCATTTT. V usage is TRBV13 and J usage is TRBJ1-5, with D tentatively TRBD1 (5 bases). V gave up 5 bases and J gave up 6 bases, with 20 bases separating them. Germline lookup yields CDR1 PRHDT and CDR2 FYEKMQ (reference sequence). This CDR3 has 16 amino acids.

This clone was seen just once. V is TRBV30 and J is TRBJ2-1, with TRBD2 identical over 8 bases. Losses at the gene ends were 4 bases for V and 8 bases for J; bases not matched to a gene: 10. This CDR3 comprises 14 residues. The germline CDR1 and CDR2 sequences are GTSNPN and SVGIG (reference sequence). In DNA form, the CDR3 reads TGTGCCTGGAACCGGGGGGGACTTAAGGATGAGCAGTTCTTC. Its protein is CAWNRGGLKDEQFF.

V is TRBV19 and J is TRBJ2-7; D possibly corresponds to TRBD1 (6 bases). The CDR3 spans 13 residues. V was pared by 2 bases and J by 3 bases, with 8 bases between. CDR1 is LNHDA and CDR2 is SQIVND in the germline V gene (reference sequence). CDR3 in amino acids: CASSISTGYEQYF. CDR3 DNA: TGTGCCAGTAGTATATCGACAGGCTACGAGCAGTACTTC.

This clone was counted between two and nine times. The chain uses TRBV2 and TRBJ1-5; D perhaps matches TRBD1 (5 bases). The CDR3 length is 15 residues. V gave up 7 bases and J gave up 0 bases, with 13 bases separating them. Germline V gives CDR1 SNHLY, CDR2 FYNNEI. DNA of the CDR3: TGTGCCAGCAATCGGGGTGGGGGTAGCAATCAGCCCCAGCATTTT. It yields the protein CASNRGGGSNQPQHF. Drawing the rest from reference TRBV2 and TRBJ1-5, the complete variable domain is EPEVTQTPSHQVTQMGQEVILRCVPISNHLYFYWYRQILGQKVEFLVSFYNNEISEKSEIFDDQFSVERPDGSNFTLKIRSTKLEDSAMYFCASNRGGGSNQPQHFGDGTRLSIL.

The chain combines TRBV7-2 with TRBJ1-3; no reliable D call. Trimming pared 0 bases from V and 0 bases from J, leaving 15 bases between. The CDR3 is 18 amino acids. CDR1 SGHTA and CDR2 FQGNSA come from the germline V gene. In DNA form, the CDR3 reads TGTGCCAGCAGCTTAGCGCCCCGCGGGCAGAGCTCTGGAAACACCATATATTTT. Protein: CASSLAPRGQSSGNTIYF.

V gene TRBV9 combines with J gene TRBJ1-4, with 10 bases that match TRBD1. The V gene end was trimmed by 4 bases and the J gene end by 6 bases; junction bases not matched to a gene: 6. The CDR3 has 15 residues. Germline-derived CDR1 and CDR2 are SGDLS and YYNGEE. The CDR3 coding sequence is TGTGCCAGCAGCACGGGGACAGGGGCACATGAAAAACTGTTTTTT. This sequence encodes CASSTGTGAHEKLFF.

This chain uses TRBV27 with TRBJ2-7, with 7 bases identical to TRBD2. The ends lost 5 bases at V and 13 bases at J; junction bases unmatched: 8. The CDR3 runs 11 residues. The germline V gene encodes CDR1 MNHEY and CDR2 SMNVEV (reference sequence). CDR3 region: CASSQAGTKYF. Here the CDR3 DNA reads TGTGCCAGCAGTCAGGCCGGGACTAAATACTTC.

V and J are TRBV7-2 and TRBJ2-4; 7 nucleotides align to TRBD2. This CDR3 has 16 residues. The junction had 4 bases not matched to a gene; V was cut back by 1 base and J by 1 base. The germline CDR1 and CDR2 sequences are SGHTA and FQGNSA. The CDR3: CASSLVPSGAKNIQYF. The CDR3 DNA sequence: TGTGCCAGCAGCTTAGTGCCTAGCGGCGCCAAAAACATTCAGTACTTC.

The J gene is TRBJ2-1, the V gene TRBV4-3, with 13 bases aligning to TRBD2. CDR3 length: 14 residues. Trimming took 5 bases from V and 12 from J; bases not matched to a gene: 7. Germline values: CDR1 LGHNA, CDR2 YSLEER. The CDR3 is CASSSGLAGERQFF. The CDR3 DNA reads as TGCGCCAGCAGCTCCGGACTAGCGGGGGAACGGCAGTTCTTC.

V gene TRBV9 combines with J gene TRBJ2-5, with D perhaps TRBD1 or TRBD2 (5 bases each). The CDR3 loop spans 16 amino acids. Trimming shortened V by 0 bases and J by 4 bases, and 16 bases separated the two germline ends. Germline CDR1 reads SGDLS; CDR2 reads YYNGEE. CDR3 in DNA: TGTGCCAGCAGCGTAGATCCGGGGCCGACGCGAGAGACCCAGTACTTC. It codes for CASSVDPGPTRETQYF.

This chain connects TRBV6-5 to TRBJ1-1; maybe TRBD1 (5 bases). The length of the CDR3 is 14 residues. V lost 2 bases and J 1 base, leaving 8 bases between the germline ends. CDR1 MNHEY and CDR2 SVGAGI come from the germline V gene. DNA of the CDR3: TGTGCCAGCAGTTACCCCGGGGGGAACACTGAAGCTTTCTTT. It translates to CASSYPGGNTEAFF.

Notes on this clone: This sample also contains other DNA sequences that code for the same CDR3. The chain links TRBV5-4 to TRBJ2-3, with 12 positions matching TRBD1. Germline V gene data show CDR1 as SGHNT and CDR2 as YYREEE (reference sequence). The CDR3 length is 16 residues. Trimming at V came to 5 bases and at J to 3 bases, leaving 7 bases not matched to a gene. In DNA form, the CDR3 reads TGTGCCAGCAGTTTTCCGGGACAGGGGGCAACAGATACGCAGTATTTT. Encoded protein: CASSFPGQGATDTQYF.

V usage is TRBV4-1 and J usage is TRBJ1-2; D remains unclear. Germline CDR1 MGHRA, CDR2 YSYEKL. This CDR3 has 15 residues. V dropped 1 base and J dropped 1 base, with 10 bases sitting between them. CDR3 amino acids: CASSQGETVNYGYTF. The CDR3 region has the DNA TGCGCCAGCAGCCAAGGAGAGACGGTTAACTATGGCTACACCTTC.

In this sample, this clone turned up once. The V and J genes are TRBV7-8 and TRBJ1-5, with 8 bases matching TRBD1. CDR3 size: 15 residues. Losses at the gene ends were 5 bases for V and 2 bases for J; bases not matched to a gene: 5. In germline, CDR1 is SGHVS, CDR2 FQNEAQ. The CDR3: CASSRTGSGNQPQHF. CDR3 nucleotide sequence: TGTGCCAGCAGCCGGACAGGGTCGGGCAATCAGCCCCAGCATTTT.

The V call is TRBV18, the J call TRBJ1-5; D is possibly TRBD1 (5 bases). This CDR3 spans 18 amino acids. Trimming removed 2 bases at V and 0 bases at J, with 17 bases between. Germline assignment: CDR1 KGHSH and CDR2 LQKENI. CDR3 nucleotides: TGTGCCAGCTCACCAACCGGAAGGCAGGGCGATAGCAATCAGCCCCAGCATTTT. This gives the protein CASSPTGRQGDSNQPQHF.

For the CDR3, the DNA is TGTGCCTGCTCGCCTAGGGGCTCCGGGGAGCTGTTTTTT. Translating gives CACSPRGSGELFF. J is TRBJ2-2 and V is TRBV30; weak D call: TRBD1 (5 bases). The germline CDR1 and CDR2 sequences are GTSNPN and SVGIG (reference sequence). This CDR3 contains 13 residues. The V end lost 6 bases, the J end lost 6 bases, and 14 bases lay between the germline ends.

This chain joins TRBV18 and TRBJ1-1; no reliable D call. CDR1 and CDR2 from the germline V gene are KGHSH and LQKENI. Trimming shortened V by 6 bases and J by 5 bases, and 16 bases separated the two germline ends. The CDR3 is 14 residues long. The CDR3: CASSQVASRTEAFF. As DNA, the CDR3 is TGTGCCAGCTCTCAAGTAGCGAGCCGGACTGAAGCTTTCTTT.

V and J are TRBV9 and TRBJ2-5; maybe TRBD1 (6 bases). From germline, CDR1 is SGDLS and CDR2 YYNGEE. This CDR3 contains 14 residues. The V end was cut by 4 bases, the J end by 2 bases, with 12 bases between. The CDR3 DNA follows: TGTGCCAGCAGCCCACGGACAGAGCAAGAGACCCAGTACTTC. Translated: CASSPRTEQETQYF.

The genes are TRBV7-9 and TRBJ2-5; D gene unclear. The germline gives CDR1 SEHNR, CDR2 FQNEAQ (reference sequence). The CDR3 is 15 residues long. The V end was cut by 5 bases, the J end by 1 base, with 14 bases between. The CDR3 DNA reads TGTGCCAGCAGCCGTTTTAGTGCCCCCCAAGAGACCCAGTACTTC. This sequence encodes CASSRFSAPQETQYF.

Only one count was recorded for this clone. The V and J genes are TRBV7-9 and TRBJ1-1; TRBD1 aligns across 8 bases. The CDR3 has 15 amino acids. After removal of 5 bases from V and 1 base from J, the junction contained 6 bases not matched to a gene. Germline assignment: CDR1 SEHNR and CDR2 FQNEAQ (reference sequence). The CDR3 is CASSPLTGANTEAFF. The CDR3 region has the DNA TGTGCCAGCAGCCCACTGACAGGGGCGAACACTGAAGCTTTCTTT.

V usage is TRBV7-8 and J usage is TRBJ1-2; TRBD1 matches at 7 bases. The CDR3 covers 13 residues. Germline CDR1 SGHVS, CDR2 FQNEAQ. The ends lost 4 bases at V and 3 bases at J; junction bases unmatched: 2. For the CDR3, the DNA is TGTGCCAGCAGCTCGCAGGGGGACTATGGCTACACCTTC. Its protein is CASSSQGDYGYTF. The entire variable domain, with the rest obtained from reference TRBV7-8 and TRBJ1-2, is as follows: GAGVSQSPRYKVAKRGQDVALRCDPISGHVSLFWYQQALGQGPEFLTYFQNEAQLDKSGLPSDRFFAERPEGSVSTLKIQRTQQEDSAVYLCASSSQGDYGYTFGSGTRLTVV.

The rearrangement links TRBV5-4 to TRBJ2-6, with 8 bases fitting TRBD1. This CDR3 has 19 amino acids. Germline CDR1 and CDR2: SGHNT and YYREEE (reference sequence). Losses at the gene ends were 1 base for V and 3 bases for J; bases not matched to a gene: 12. The CDR3 nucleotides are TGTGCCAGCAGCTTGCATGGGGGTGCAGGGGGCGATGGGGCCAACGTCCTGACTTTC. This translates into CASSLHGGAGGDGANVLTF.

CDR3 in amino acids: CASSETGDTGELFF. DNA of the CDR3: TGTGCCAGCTCCGAGACAGGGGACACCGGGGAGCTGTTTTTT. The gene calls are TRBV6-5 and TRBJ2-2; 8 bases fit TRBD1. The CDR3 loop spans 14 amino acids. The germline CDR1 and CDR2 sequences are MNHEY and SVGAGI. The J segment lost 3 bases and the V segment lost 8 bases, leaving 5 bases of the junction unmatched.

In DNA, the CDR3 is TGTGCCACCAGCATTCCCGGGACAGGGAAATACGAGCAGTACTTC. Amino acids: CATSIPGTGKYEQYF. This chain connects TRBV15 to TRBJ2-7, with 9 bases identical to TRBD1. Per the germline V gene, CDR1 is LNHNV and CDR2 is YYDKDF (reference sequence). This CDR3 is built from 15 residues. Losses at the gene ends were 4 bases for V and 4 bases for J; bases not matched to a gene: 8.

The rearrangement links TRBV27 to TRBJ1-5, with D perhaps matching TRBD1 (5 bases). This CDR3 is 17 amino acids long. V was cut by 1 base and J by 2 bases, with 15 bases left in between. Germline CDR1 reads MNHEY; CDR2 reads SMNVEV (reference sequence). In nucleotides, the CDR3 is TGTGCCAGCAGTTTATGGGGGACTAGAATGGGCAATCAGCCCCAGCATTTT. Encoded protein: CASSLWGTRMGNQPQHF.

The V call is TRBV2, the J call TRBJ2-7; D remains unclear. V lost 10 bases to trimming and J lost 0 bases, with 7 bases between them. Germline CDR1 is SNHLY and CDR2 is FYNNEI. This CDR3 region has 11 residues. CDR3 region: CAIDGSYEQYF. CDR3 in DNA: TGTGCCATTGACGGCTCCTACGAGCAGTACTTC.

The chain joins TRBV21-1 to TRBJ1-4. TRBV21-1 corresponds to a pseudogene. The CDR3 has 15 amino acids. This CDR3 reads CASSKRGDSGEKLFF. The DNA for the CDR3 is TGTGCCAGCAGCAAAAGGGGGGACTCTGGTGAAAAACTGTTTTTT.